Below are 32 T cell receptor beta chains sequenced from a single sample in a study of T cells in Graves' hyperthyroidism and ophthalmopathy. The investigators amplified TCR beta CDR3 regions from RNA transcripts. During a first-round RT-PCR of the TCR CDR3, the HTBI primer set was used. TCRdb recomputed calls from the multiplex PCR reads with MiXCR, one row per CDR3 protein. The sample holds a few hundred thousand distinct CDR3 sequences, approximately 20% seen once. Input material: blood. The receptors shown here come from a man between 35 and 55 years old with Graves' hyperthyroidism.

This clonotype was found many times. This chain connects TRBV5-1 to TRBJ2-7, with D possibly called TRBD1 or TRBD2 (5 bases each). Germline values: CDR1 SGHRS, CDR2 YFSETQ. The CDR3 runs 13 residues. V shed 4 bases and J shed 4 bases, with 12 bases lying between them. Written as DNA, the CDR3 is TGCGCCAGCAGCGGAGAGGGGAGATACGAGCAGTACTTC. It yields the protein CASSGEGRYEQYF.

The J gene is TRBJ2-2, the V gene TRBV7-3; D possibly matches TRBD1 or TRBD2 (6 bases each). Germline V gene data show CDR1 as SGHTA and CDR2 as FQGTGA. Trimming shortened V by 1 base and J by 7 bases, and 16 bases separated the two germline ends. There are 16 residues in the CDR3. CDR3 sequence reads: CASSLNGGLMDGELFF. The CDR3, as DNA: TGTGCCAGCAGCTTAAATGGGGGGCTGATGGACGGGGAGCTGTTTTTT.

This clonotype appeared a few times. The chain couples TRBV7-3 to TRBJ2-1, with 14 bases that match TRBD2. Germline V gene sequence: CDR1 SGHTA, CDR2 FQGTGA. V lost 5 bases, J lost 8 bases, and 5 bases stayed unmatched. The CDR3 loop spans 15 amino acids. DNA of the CDR3: TGTGCCAGCAGCCGACTAGCGGGGGGGCCCCATGAGCAGTTCTTC. Residues: CASSRLAGGPHEQFF.

This clonotype was observed at least ten times. The J gene is TRBJ1-5, the V gene TRBV18; the match to TRBD1 covers 10 bases. This CDR3 has 16 residues. V lost 3 bases to trimming and J lost 2 bases; unmatched junction nucleotides: 4. The germline gives CDR1 KGHSH, CDR2 LQKENI. The CDR3 bases are TGTGCCAGCTCACCTCGACAGGGGGCCGGCAATCAGCCCCAGCATTTT. It specifies CASSPRQGAGNQPQHF.

This clonotype has more than one count but fewer than ten. This chain joins TRBV14 and TRBJ2-2; a possible D gene is TRBD1 (6 bases). The CDR3 runs 16 residues. Germline CDR1 and CDR2: SGHDN and FVKESK. Between the trimmed V and J ends, which lost 2 bases and 3 bases, there was a span of 13 bases. CDR3 sequence (DNA): TGTGCCAGCAGCCAAAATGACAGGATTCACACCGGGGAGCTGTTTTTT. This codes for CASSQNDRIHTGELFF.

Comment on this clonotype: A read error is possible here, since a much larger clone lies one base away. The chain carries TRBV12-3 or TRBV12-4 and TRBJ1-6, with D tentatively TRBD1 (6 bases). The V and J ends lost 6 bases and 5 bases respectively, with 14 bases between them. The CDR3 is 15 residues long. CDR3 nucleotide sequence: TGTGCCAGCAGCCGAGGACAGCAGGATAATTCACCCCTCCACTTT. It codes for CASSRGQQDNSPLHF.

V and J are TRBV19 and TRBJ2-2; 7 bases match TRBD1. Trimming removed 3 bases from V and 6 bases from J; junction bases left unmatched: 1. The CDR3 consists of 13 residues. CDR1 is LNHDA and CDR2 is SQIVND in the germline V gene (reference sequence). CDR3 residues: CASSIDRAGELFF. In DNA form, the CDR3 reads TGTGCCAGTAGTATCGACAGGGCCGGGGAGCTGTTTTTT.

This clonotype occurred many times. V usage is TRBV7-9 and J usage is TRBJ2-5; no definite D call. The CDR3 extends over 14 amino acids. The ends were cut back, 8 bases at V and 0 bases at J, with 13 bases in the middle. Germline values: CDR1 SEHNR, CDR2 FQNEAQ (reference sequence). CDR3 DNA sequence: TGTGCCAGCCCTCCGACGCGGAACCAAGAGACCCAGTACTTC. It specifies CASPPTRNQETQYF.

This clonotype was detected many times. This chain joins TRBV20-1 and TRBJ2-7; D uncertain. Germline V gives CDR1 DFQATT, CDR2 SNEGSKA (reference sequence). V gave up 6 bases and J gave up 3 bases, with 21 bases separating them. This CDR3 spans 15 amino acids. The CDR3: CSAFDILRLGYEQYF. CDR3 nucleotides: TGCAGTGCCTTCGACATTCTCCGATTAGGCTACGAGCAGTACTTC.

Ten or more counts support this clonotype. V gene TRBV6-1 combines with J gene TRBJ2-1, with D hard to call. V was cut by 4 bases and J by 0 bases, with 4 bases left in between. CDR1 MNHNS and CDR2 SASEGT come from the germline V gene. The CDR3 spans 13 residues. The CDR3 sequence is CASSGISYNEQFF. The CDR3 DNA reads TGTGCCAGCAGTGGGATCTCCTACAATGAGCAGTTCTTC.

This clonotype was detected many times. CDR3 sequence (DNA): TGTGCCAGCAGCGCCGTGGGATCTTTCACTGAAGCTTTCTTT. The encoded protein is CASSAVGSFTEAFF. The chain carries TRBV9 and TRBJ1-1, with D uncertain. Trimming shortened V by 3 bases and J by 4 bases, and 13 bases separated the two germline ends. From germline, CDR1 is SGDLS and CDR2 YYNGEE. There are 14 residues in the CDR3. Looking up the rest from reference TRBV9 and TRBJ1-1 gives the full variable domain: DSGVTQTPKHLITATGQRVTLRCSPRSGDLSVYWYQQSLDQGLQFLIQYYNGEERAKGNILERFSAQQFPDLHSELNLSSLELGDSALYFCASSAVGSFTEAFFGQGTRLTVV.

With respect to this clonotype: This may stem from a read error, because a much larger clone lies one nucleotide away. The genes are TRBV6-2 or TRBV6-3 and TRBJ2-1, with TRBD2 matching over 12 bases. This CDR3 has 15 residues. The V gene's germline CDR1 is MNHEY and CDR2 SVGEGT. The CDR3 protein is CAGRRLAGVYNEQFF. The CDR3 DNA is TGTGCCGGCAGGAGACTAGCGGGGGTATACAATGAGCAGTTCTTC.

This clonotype was detected a few times. The gene calls are TRBV4-2 and TRBJ2-3; the D gene is possibly TRBD2 (5 bases). This CDR3 contains 16 residues. V dropped 0 bases and J dropped 6 bases, with 16 bases sitting between them. Per germline, CDR1 LGHNA and CDR2 YNFKEQ. The CDR3 bases are TGTGCCAGCAGCCAAGATAGTTCTGCTAGCTGGGATACGCAGTATTTT. It codes for CASSQDSSASWDTQYF.

J is TRBJ1-2 and V is TRBV6-2 or TRBV6-3; possibly TRBD1 for D (6 bases). V was shortened by 5 bases and J by 4 bases, with 11 bases between the two germline ends. The CDR3 runs 13 residues. Germline V CDR1 and CDR2: MNHEY, SVGEGT. This CDR3 is CASSTVQGYGYTF. The CDR3 nucleotides are TGTGCCAGCAGTACAGTACAGGGCTATGGCTACACCTTC.

The table lists this clonotype with a few counts. The chain couples TRBV20-1 to TRBJ2-2, with D uncertain. CDR1 DFQATT and CDR2 SNEGSKA come from the germline V gene (reference sequence). The CDR3 loop spans 11 amino acids. V was pared by 7 bases and J by 16 bases, with 19 bases between. For the CDR3, the DNA is TGCAGTGTCCCCCGCCCTCTAAGACAGTTTTTT. Residues: CSVPRPLRQFF.

The chain couples TRBV11-2 to TRBJ1-2; 7 nucleotides agree with TRBD1. The CDR3 is 15 residues long. After removal of 2 bases from V and 1 base from J, the junction contained 4 bases not matched to a gene. Germline V gene lookup returns CDR1 SGHAT and CDR2 FQNNGV. DNA of the CDR3: TGTGCCAGCAGCTTATTTGCAGGGGGTAACTATGGCTACACCTTC. Translated: CASSLFAGGNYGYTF.

This clonotype came up many times. The CDR3 here is CASSPRHTTNEKLFF. CDR3 nucleotide sequence: TGTGCCAGCTCACCACGACATACAACTAATGAAAAACTGTTTTTT. The rearrangement links TRBV18 to TRBJ1-4; unclear D gene. Trimming cost V 1 base and J 0 bases, with 6 bases left between them. The germline CDR1 and CDR2 sequences are KGHSH and LQKENI. The CDR3 is 15 residues long. The variable domain in full, completed from reference TRBV18 and TRBJ1-4, reads NAGVMQNPRHLVRRRGQEARLRCSPMKGHSHVYWYRQLPEEGLKFMVYLQKENIIDESGMPKERFSAEFPKEGPSILRIQQVVRGDSAAYFCASSPRHTTNEKLFFGSGTQLSVL.

At least ten counts were recorded for this clonotype. The chain employs TRBV20-1 and TRBJ2-1; D perhaps matches TRBD2 (7 bases). V was trimmed by 6 bases and J by 8 bases, leaving 14 bases between them. Germline CDR1 reads DFQATT; CDR2 reads SNEGSKA (reference sequence). CDR3 length equals 12 residues. The CDR3 DNA reads TGCAGTGCAATGGGGGGGCTCGATGAGCAGTTCTTC. Amino acids: CSAMGGLDEQFF.

The CDR3 here is CATSNTRLNSPLHF. DNA for the CDR3: TGTGCCACCAGCAACACGAGGTTAAATTCACCCCTCCACTTT. The rearrangement joins TRBV15 to TRBJ1-6; D is uncertain. The CDR3 length is 14 residues. CDR1 LNHNV and CDR2 YYDKDF come from the germline V gene (reference sequence). V shed 4 bases and J shed 7 bases, with 11 bases lying between them.

This clonotype was recorded many times. This chain joins TRBV5-5 and TRBJ2-1; TRBD2 agrees at 13 bases. The CDR3 covers 19 residues. The junction had 14 bases not matched to a gene; V was cut back by 4 bases and J by 4 bases. Germline CDR1 and CDR2: SGHKS and YYEKEE (reference sequence). The CDR3 DNA reads TGTGCCAGCAGCCCAAAAGGGACTAGCGGGGCCATCCTGTACAATGAGCAGTTCTTC. This codes for CASSPKGTSGAILYNEQFF.

This clonotype was counted at least ten times. This chain uses TRBV10-3 with TRBJ2-3, with TRBD1 matching 10 bases. This CDR3 spans 16 amino acids. The ends lost 3 bases at V and 7 bases at J; junction bases unmatched: 10. Germline loops: CDR1 ENHRY, CDR2 SYGVKD. This CDR3 reads CAISDRTGGPTHTQYF. The DNA for the CDR3 is TGTGCCATCAGTGATCGGACAGGGGGTCCCACTCATACGCAGTATTTT.

This clonotype was recorded a few times. The chain uses TRBV29-1 and TRBJ1-2, with D tentatively TRBD1 (5 bases). From germline, CDR1 is SQVTM and CDR2 ANQGSEA. The CDR3 runs to 14 residues. The V end was cut by 4 bases, the J end by 0 bases, with 12 bases between. The CDR3 DNA reads TGCAGCGTTGCTGCAGGGTGGCCTAACTATGGCTACACCTTC. It yields the protein CSVAAGWPNYGYTF.

The table lists this clonotype with many counts. The chain employs TRBV6-2 or TRBV6-3 and TRBJ1-2; D is ambiguous. The germline V gene encodes CDR1 MNHEY and CDR2 SVGEGT. Between the trimmed V and J ends, which lost 8 bases and 4 bases, there was a span of 17 bases. The CDR3 has 14 amino acids. CDR3 residues: CASLPSSGGYGYTF. The CDR3 nucleotides read TGTGCCAGCCTCCCGTCCTCCGGAGGCTATGGCTACACCTTC.

This clonotype appeared a few times. The CDR3 region is CASSQAGTENEKLFF. The DNA for the CDR3 is TGCGCCAGCAGCCAGGCCGGGACAGAGAATGAAAAACTGTTTTTT. The chain couples TRBV4-3 to TRBJ1-4; 7 nucleotides match TRBD1. Germline V gene sequence: CDR1 LGHNA, CDR2 YSLEER. V shed 3 bases and J 5 bases; nucleotides not matched to a gene: 6. The length of the CDR3 is 15 residues.

With regard to this clonotype: A clone one base away is much larger, so this may be a read error. This chain connects TRBV5-1 to TRBJ2-2; TRBD1 matches at 9 bases. The germline V gene encodes CDR1 SGHRS and CDR2 YFSETQ. The CDR3 is made up of 17 amino acids. The CDR3 coding sequence is TGCGCCAGCAGTCGAGACAGGGGGATGCTGAACACCGGGGAGCTGGTTTTT. It specifies CASSRDRGMLNTGELVF.

The chain carries TRBV5-4 and TRBJ2-4; 7 nucleotides agree with TRBD1. The V gene's germline CDR1 is SGHNT and CDR2 YYREEE (reference sequence). The CDR3 sequence is 14 residues long. V was pared by 4 bases and J by 5 bases, with 6 bases of the junction left unmatched. This CDR3 is CASSQQGMENIQYF. Written as DNA, the CDR3 is TGTGCCAGCAGCCAACAGGGGATGGAAAACATTCAGTACTTC. Using reference TRBV5-4 and TRBJ2-4 for the parts outside the CDR3, the full variable domain is ETGVTQSPTHLIKTRGQQVTLRCSSQSGHNTVSWYQQALGQGPQFIFQYYREEENGRGNFPPRFSGLQFPNYSSELNVNALELDDSALYLCASSQQGMENIQYFGAGTRLSVL.

This clonotype was counted many times. This rearrangement joins TRBV7-2 to TRBJ2-1; weak D call: TRBD1 (6 bases). V was pared by 5 bases and J by 10 bases, with 15 bases between. CDR3 length: 13 amino acids. Looked up from germline, CDR1 is SGHTA and CDR2 is FQGNSA. The CDR3 sequence is CASSTGPGQEQFF. CDR3 bases: TGTGCCAGCAGCACTGGGCCGGGACAAGAGCAGTTCTTC.

The gene calls are TRBV19 and TRBJ2-6; no definite D call. Trimming left V 7 bases short and J 1 base short, with 2 bases between. Germline V lookup: CDR1 LNHDA, CDR2 SQIVND (reference sequence). The CDR3 spans 12 residues. Here the CDR3 DNA reads TGTGCCAGTATGTCTGGGGCCAACGTCCTGACTTTC. This codes for CASMSGANVLTF.

This clonotype came up a few times. The genes are TRBV6-1 and TRBJ1-3; D is unresolved. This CDR3 has 15 amino acids. CDR1 and CDR2 (germline): MNHNS, SASEGT. V shed 6 bases and J shed 1 base, with 13 bases lying between them. The DNA of the CDR3 is TGTGCCAGCAGCCGCTTGGGTCAATCTGGAAACACCATATATTTT. It translates to CASSRLGQSGNTIYF.

The CDR3 coding sequence is TGCGCCAGCAGCCCTAGGGGGGCGGGGTATGAGCAGTTCTTC. Its protein is CASSPRGAGYEQFF. This chain joins TRBV5-1 and TRBJ2-1; D is possibly TRBD1 or TRBD2 (6 bases each). The CDR3 is made up of 14 amino acids. From germline, CDR1 is SGHRS and CDR2 YFSETQ. V dropped 4 bases and J dropped 8 bases, with 16 bases sitting between them.

This clonotype was seen ten or more times. V usage is TRBV12-3 or TRBV12-4 and J usage is TRBJ2-5, with no clear D. The CDR3 has 13 amino acids. Between the trimmed V and J ends, which lost 1 base and 5 bases, there was a span of 8 bases. The CDR3 nucleotides read TGTGCCAGCAGTTTAGAAGTGGCGGAGACCCAGTACTTC. Its translation: CASSLEVAETQYF.

This chain uses TRBV27 with TRBJ2-7; D is unresolved. The germline V gene has CDR1 MNHEY and CDR2 SMNVEV (reference sequence). The CDR3 sequence is 14 residues long. V was pared by 0 bases and J by 0 bases, with 6 bases between. In nucleotides, the CDR3 is TGTGCCAGCAGTTTATCGACCGCCTCCTACGAGCAGTACTTC. Protein: CASSLSTASYEQYF.